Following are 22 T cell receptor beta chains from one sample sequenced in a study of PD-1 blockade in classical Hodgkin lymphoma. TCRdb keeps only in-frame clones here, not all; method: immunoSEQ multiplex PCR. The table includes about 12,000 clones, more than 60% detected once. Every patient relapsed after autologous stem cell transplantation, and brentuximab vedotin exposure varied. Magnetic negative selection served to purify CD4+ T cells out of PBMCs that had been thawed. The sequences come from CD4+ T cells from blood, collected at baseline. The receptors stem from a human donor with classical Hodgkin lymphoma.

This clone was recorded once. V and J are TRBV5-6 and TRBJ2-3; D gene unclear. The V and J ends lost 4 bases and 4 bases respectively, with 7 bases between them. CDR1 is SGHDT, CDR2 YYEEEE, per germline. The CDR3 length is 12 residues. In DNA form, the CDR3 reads TGTGCCAGCAGCACCCTACCAGATACGCAGTATTTT. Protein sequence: CASSTLPDTQYF.

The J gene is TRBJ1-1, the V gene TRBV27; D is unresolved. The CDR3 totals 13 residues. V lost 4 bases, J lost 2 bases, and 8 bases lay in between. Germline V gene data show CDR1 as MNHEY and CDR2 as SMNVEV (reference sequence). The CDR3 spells CASSSGFNTEAFF. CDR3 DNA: TGTGCCAGCAGTTCCGGGTTTAACACTGAAGCTTTCTTT.

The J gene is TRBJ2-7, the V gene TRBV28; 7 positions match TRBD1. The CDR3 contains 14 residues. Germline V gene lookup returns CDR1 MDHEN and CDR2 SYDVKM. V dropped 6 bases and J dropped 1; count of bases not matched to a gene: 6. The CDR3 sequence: CASRGRQGSYEQYF. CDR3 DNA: TGTGCCAGCAGGGGGAGACAGGGATCCTACGAGCAGTACTTC.

This CDR3 reads CASSPSFAGEDTEAFF. In DNA, the CDR3 is TGTGCCAGCAGCCCCAGCTTCGCGGGGGAAGACACTGAAGCTTTCTTT. This chain links TRBV11-3 with TRBJ1-1, with TRBD1 as a possible D gene (5 bases). CDR1 and CDR2 (germline): SGHNT, YENEEA. There are 16 residues in the CDR3. Trimming removed 5 bases at V and 3 bases at J, with 19 bases between.

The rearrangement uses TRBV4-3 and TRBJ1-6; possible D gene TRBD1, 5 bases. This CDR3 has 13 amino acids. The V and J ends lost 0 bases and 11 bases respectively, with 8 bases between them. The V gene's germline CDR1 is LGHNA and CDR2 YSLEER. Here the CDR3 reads CASSQDWGTPLHF. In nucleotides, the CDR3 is TGCGCCAGCAGCCAAGATTGGGGGACACCCCTCCACTTT.

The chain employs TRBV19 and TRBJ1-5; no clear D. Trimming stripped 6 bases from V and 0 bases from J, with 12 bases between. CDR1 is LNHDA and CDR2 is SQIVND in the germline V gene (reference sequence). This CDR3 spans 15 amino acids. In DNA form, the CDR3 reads TGTGCCAGTAGACTGACACCGAATAGCAATCAGCCCCAGCATTTT. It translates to CASRLTPNSNQPQHF.

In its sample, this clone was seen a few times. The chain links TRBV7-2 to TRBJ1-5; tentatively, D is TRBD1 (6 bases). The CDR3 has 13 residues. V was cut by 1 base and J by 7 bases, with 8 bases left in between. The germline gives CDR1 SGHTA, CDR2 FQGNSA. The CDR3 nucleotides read TGTGCCAGCAGCTTAGGTCAGGGGCAGCCCCAGCATTTT. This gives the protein CASSLGQGQPQHF.

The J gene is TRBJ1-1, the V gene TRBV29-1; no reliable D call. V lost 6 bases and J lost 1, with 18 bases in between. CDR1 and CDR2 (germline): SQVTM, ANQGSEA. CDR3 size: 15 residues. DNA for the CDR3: TGCAGCGTCGCACACAAACGGGGTGGGAACACTGAAGCTTTCTTT. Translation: CSVAHKRGGNTEAFF.

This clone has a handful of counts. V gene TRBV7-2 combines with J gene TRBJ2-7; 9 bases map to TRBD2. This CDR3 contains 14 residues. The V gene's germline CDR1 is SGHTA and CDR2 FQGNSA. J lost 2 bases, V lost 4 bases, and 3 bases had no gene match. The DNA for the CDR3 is TGTGCCAGCAGCTATAGCGGGGGTACCTACGAGCAGTACTTC. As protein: CASSYSGGTYEQYF.

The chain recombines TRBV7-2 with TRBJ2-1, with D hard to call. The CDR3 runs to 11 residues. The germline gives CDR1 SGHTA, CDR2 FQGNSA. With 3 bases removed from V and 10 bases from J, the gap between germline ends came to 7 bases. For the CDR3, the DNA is TGTGCCAGCAGCTTTTTACAGGAGCAGTTCTTC. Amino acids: CASSFLQEQFF.

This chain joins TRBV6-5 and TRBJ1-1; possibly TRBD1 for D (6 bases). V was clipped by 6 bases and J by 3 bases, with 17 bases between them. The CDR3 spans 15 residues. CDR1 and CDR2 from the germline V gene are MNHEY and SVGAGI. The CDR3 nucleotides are TGTGCCAGCAGATCGACAGGACTGGGGCACACTGAAGCTTTCTTT. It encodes CASRSTGLGHTEAFF.

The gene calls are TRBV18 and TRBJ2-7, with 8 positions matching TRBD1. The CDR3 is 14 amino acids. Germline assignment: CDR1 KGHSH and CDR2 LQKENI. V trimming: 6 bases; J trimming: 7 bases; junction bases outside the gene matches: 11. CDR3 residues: CASSLGQGGLEQYF. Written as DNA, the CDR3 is TGTGCCAGCTCCCTTGGACAGGGTGGCCTGGAGCAGTACTTC.

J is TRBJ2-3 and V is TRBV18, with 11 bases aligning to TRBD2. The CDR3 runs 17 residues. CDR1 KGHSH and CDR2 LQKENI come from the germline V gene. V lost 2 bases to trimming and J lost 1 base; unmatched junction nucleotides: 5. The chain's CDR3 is CASSPFELAGGTDTQYF. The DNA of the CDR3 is TGTGCCAGCTCACCATTTGAACTAGCGGGGGGCACAGATACGCAGTATTTT.

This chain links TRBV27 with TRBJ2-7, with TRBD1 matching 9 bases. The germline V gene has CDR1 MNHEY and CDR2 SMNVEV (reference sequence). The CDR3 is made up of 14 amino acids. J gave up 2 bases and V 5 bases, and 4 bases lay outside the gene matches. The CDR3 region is CASSKDRGTYEQYF. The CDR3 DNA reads TGTGCCAGCAGTAAGGACAGGGGAACCTACGAGCAGTACTTC.

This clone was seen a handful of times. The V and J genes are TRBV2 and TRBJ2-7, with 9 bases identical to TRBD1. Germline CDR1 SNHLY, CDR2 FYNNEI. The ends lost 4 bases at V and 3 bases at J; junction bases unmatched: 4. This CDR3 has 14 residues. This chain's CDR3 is CASSGGQGIYEQYF. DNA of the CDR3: TGTGCCAGCAGTGGGGGACAGGGAATCTACGAGCAGTACTTC.

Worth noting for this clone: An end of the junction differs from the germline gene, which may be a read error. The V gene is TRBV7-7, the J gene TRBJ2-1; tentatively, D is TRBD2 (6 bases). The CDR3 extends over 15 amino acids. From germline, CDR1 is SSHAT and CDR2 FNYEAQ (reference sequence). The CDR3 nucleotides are TGTGCTAGCAGCTTAAGGGCGGGGCCCTACAATGAGCAGTTCTTC. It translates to CASSLRAGPYNEQFF. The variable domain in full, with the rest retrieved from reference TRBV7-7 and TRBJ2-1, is GAGVSQSPRYKVTKRGQDVTLRCDPISSHATLYWYQQALGQGPEFLTYFNYEAQPDKSGLPSDRFSAERPEGSISTLTIQRTEQRDSAMYRCASSLRAGPYNEQFFGPGTRLTVL.

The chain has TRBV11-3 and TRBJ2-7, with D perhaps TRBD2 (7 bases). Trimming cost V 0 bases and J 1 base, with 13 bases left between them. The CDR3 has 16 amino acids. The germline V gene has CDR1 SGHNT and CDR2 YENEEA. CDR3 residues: CASSLERGGGSYEQYF. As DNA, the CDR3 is TGTGCCAGCAGCTTAGAACGGGGAGGGGGATCCTACGAGCAGTACTTC.

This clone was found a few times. The CDR3 bases are TGTGCCAGCTTAGTGGGCGAGTTGCAGCCCCAGCATTTT. Translation: CASLVGELQPQHF. The chain links TRBV27 to TRBJ1-5; D is unresolved. Germline CDR1 is MNHEY and CDR2 is SMNVEV (reference sequence). V gave up 8 bases and J gave up 7 bases, with 15 bases separating them. CDR3 size: 13 residues.

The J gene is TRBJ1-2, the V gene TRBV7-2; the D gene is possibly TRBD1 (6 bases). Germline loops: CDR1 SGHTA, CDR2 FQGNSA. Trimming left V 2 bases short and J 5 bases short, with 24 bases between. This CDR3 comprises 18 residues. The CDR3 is CASSLIRSGGRGWYGYTF. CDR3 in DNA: TGTGCCAGCAGCTTAATTAGGAGTGGCGGCAGGGGATGGTATGGCTACACCTTC.

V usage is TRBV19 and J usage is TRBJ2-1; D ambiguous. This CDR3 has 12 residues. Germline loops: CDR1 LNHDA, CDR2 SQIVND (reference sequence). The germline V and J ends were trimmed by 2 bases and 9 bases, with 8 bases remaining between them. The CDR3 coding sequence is TGTGCCAGTAGTATATACGGCGGTGAGCAGTTCTTC. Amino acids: CASSIYGGEQFF.

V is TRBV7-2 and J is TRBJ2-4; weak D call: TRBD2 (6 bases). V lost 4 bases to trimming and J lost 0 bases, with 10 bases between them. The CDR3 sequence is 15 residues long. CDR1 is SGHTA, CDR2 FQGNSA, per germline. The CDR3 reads CASSSPGVAKNIQYF. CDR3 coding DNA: TGTGCCAGCAGCTCGCCGGGGGTAGCCAAAAACATTCAGTACTTC.

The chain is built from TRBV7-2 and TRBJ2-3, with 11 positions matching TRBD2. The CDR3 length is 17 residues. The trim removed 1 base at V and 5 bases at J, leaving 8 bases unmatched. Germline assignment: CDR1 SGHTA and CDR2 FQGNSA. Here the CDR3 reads CASSLGASGGSGDTQYF. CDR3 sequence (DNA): TGTGCCAGCAGCTTAGGGGCTAGCGGGGGGTCTGGAGATACGCAGTATTTT.